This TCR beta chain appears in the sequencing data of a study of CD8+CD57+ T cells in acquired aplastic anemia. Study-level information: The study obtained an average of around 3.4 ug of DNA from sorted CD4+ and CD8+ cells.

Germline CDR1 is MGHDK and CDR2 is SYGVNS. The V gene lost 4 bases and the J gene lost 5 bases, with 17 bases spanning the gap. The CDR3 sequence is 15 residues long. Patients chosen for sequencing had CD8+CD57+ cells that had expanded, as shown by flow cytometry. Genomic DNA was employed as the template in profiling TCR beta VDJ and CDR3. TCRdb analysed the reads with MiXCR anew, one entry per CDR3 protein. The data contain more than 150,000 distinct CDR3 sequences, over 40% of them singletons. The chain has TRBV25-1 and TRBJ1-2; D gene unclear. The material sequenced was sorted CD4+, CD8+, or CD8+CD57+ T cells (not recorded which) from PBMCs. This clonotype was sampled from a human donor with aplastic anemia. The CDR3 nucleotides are TGTGCCAGCAGTGCTATTAAGGCGACCGCATATGGCTACACCTTC. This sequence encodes CASSAIKATAYGYTF.